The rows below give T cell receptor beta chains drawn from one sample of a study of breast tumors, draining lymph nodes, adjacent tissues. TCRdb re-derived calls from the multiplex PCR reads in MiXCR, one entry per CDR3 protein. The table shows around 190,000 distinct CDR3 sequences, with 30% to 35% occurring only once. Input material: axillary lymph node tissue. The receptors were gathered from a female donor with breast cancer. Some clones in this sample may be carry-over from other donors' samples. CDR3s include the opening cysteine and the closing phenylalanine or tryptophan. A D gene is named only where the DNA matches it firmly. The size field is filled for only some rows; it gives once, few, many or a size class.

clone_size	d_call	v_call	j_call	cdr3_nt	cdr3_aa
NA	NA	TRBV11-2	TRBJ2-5	TGTGCCAGCAGCTTGCACAGAAGGGAGACCCAGTACTTC	CASSLHRRETQYF
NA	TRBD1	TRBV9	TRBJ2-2	TGTGCCAGCAGCGTGTCAGGGGACAGGAACACCGGGGAGCTGTTTTTT	CASSVSGDRNTGELFF
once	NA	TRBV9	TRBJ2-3	TGTGCCAGCAGCGTATCCCTTGGGGGGGCTGGACGGAGCCATACGCAGTGTTTT	CASSVSLGGAGRSHTQCF
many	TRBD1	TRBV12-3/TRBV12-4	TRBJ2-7	TGTGCCAGCAGGAGGGACAGATCCTACGAGCAGTACTTC	CASRRDRSYEQYF
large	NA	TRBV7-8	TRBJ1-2	TGTGCCAGCAGCTTAGGGGGTAGCGTGGCCTATGGCTACACCTTC	CASSLGGSVAYGYTF
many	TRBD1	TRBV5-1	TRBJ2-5	TGCGCCAGCAGCCGAGAACAGGGGGCTGAGACCCAGTACTTC	CASSREQGAETQYF
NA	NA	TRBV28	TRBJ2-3	TGTGCCAGCAGTTTGTATGGTTATGGCCGGTCGGAGCAGTATTTT	CASSLYGYGRSEQYF
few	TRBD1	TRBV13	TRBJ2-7	TGTGCCAGCAGCTATCAATCAGGGGGCTACGAGCAGTACTTC	CASSYQSGGYEQYF
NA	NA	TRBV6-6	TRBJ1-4	TGTGCCAGCAGTTACAATGGGGCCTACAATGAGCAGTTAACGGAAGAAAAACTGTTTTTT	CASSYNGAYNEQLTEEKLFF
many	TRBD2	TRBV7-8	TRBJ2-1	TGTGCCAGCAGCCCACCGGGGGGGAGGTCCTACAATGAGCAGTTCTTC	CASSPPGGRSYNEQFF
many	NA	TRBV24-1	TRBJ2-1	TGTGCCACCAGTGACTGGGTAGGGAATGAGCAGTTCTTC	CATSDWVGNEQFF
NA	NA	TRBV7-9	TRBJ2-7	TGTGCCAGCAGCCCCTCTTTTCCCGACTACGAGCAGTACTTC	CASSPSFPDYEQYF
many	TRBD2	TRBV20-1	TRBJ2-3	TGCAGTGCCCTACACTATGGGGGGGGGACAGATACGCAGTATTTT	CSALHYGGGTDTQYF
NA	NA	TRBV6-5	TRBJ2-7	TGTGCCAGCAGTCACTCGCCGGGGAGTTACTACGAGCAGTACTTC	CASSHSPGSYYEQYF
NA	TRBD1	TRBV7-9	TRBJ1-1	TGTGCCAGCAGCTTGGAACAGGGGTTTACTGAAGCTTTCTTT	CASSLEQGFTEAFF
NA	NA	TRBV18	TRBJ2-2	TGTGCCAGCTCATCCGGGTCCGGGGAGCTGTTTTTT	CASSSGSGELFF
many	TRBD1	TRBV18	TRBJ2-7	TGTGCCAGCTCAGCAACAGGGGACGAGCAGTACTTC	CASSATGDEQYF
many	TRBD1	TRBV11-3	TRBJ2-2	TGTGCCAGCAGCGTCACAGGGGACACCGGGGAGCTGTTTTTT	CASSVTGDTGELFF
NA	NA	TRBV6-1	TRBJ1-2	TGTGCCAGCAGTGAAGGGAGTGGGGCTCCCTTAGTGAGGGGCTACACCTTC	CASSEGSGAPLVRGYTF
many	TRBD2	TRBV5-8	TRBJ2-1	TGTGCCAGCCTCGGGACTAGCGGGAGAACGGGCAATGAGCAGTTCTTC	CASLGTSGRTGNEQFF
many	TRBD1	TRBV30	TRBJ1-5	TGTGCCTGGAGGACAGGGGCGGCCCAGCATTTT	CAWRTGAAQHF
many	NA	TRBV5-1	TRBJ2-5	TGCGCCAGCAGCTTATCCGACCCATTCAGGGAGACCCAGTACTTC	CASSLSDPFRETQYF
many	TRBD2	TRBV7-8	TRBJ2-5	TGTGCCAGCAGGGCCCCTGGGACTAGCAGTACGGAGACCCAGTACTTC	CASRAPGTSSTETQYF
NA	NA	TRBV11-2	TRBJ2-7	TGTGTCAGCAGCTTAGGGGTAGATCCTTGGAGGTGGAGCTCCTACGAGCAGTACTTC	CVSSLGVDPWRWSSYEQYF
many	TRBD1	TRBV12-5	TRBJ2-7	TGTGCTAGTGGACCCGGACAGGGGGATTACGAGCAGTACTTC	CASGPGQGDYEQYF
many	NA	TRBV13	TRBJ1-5	TGTGCCAGCAGCTTAGGACAGAGTCAGCCCCAGCATTTT	CASSLGQSQPQHF
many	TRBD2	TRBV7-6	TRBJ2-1	TGTGCCAGCAGCACCCACCCGACTAGCGGGATATCTCCCTGGTGGAAGTTCTTC	CASSTHPTSGISPWWKFF
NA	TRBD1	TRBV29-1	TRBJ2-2	TGCAGCGTTTATTTCCTCAGCACGGACAGGGGGATCACCGGGGAGCTGTTTTTT	CSVYFLSTDRGITGELFF
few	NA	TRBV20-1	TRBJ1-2	TGCAGTGCTAGAGATAGCGGCCAGGCCCCAAACTATGGCTACACCTTC	CSARDSGQAPNYGYTF
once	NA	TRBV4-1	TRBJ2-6	TGCGCCAGCAGCCATGGGGGGGACACTGAAGCTTTC	CASSHGGDTEAF
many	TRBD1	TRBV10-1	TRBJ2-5	TGCGCCAGCAGCTCGACAGGGGGTAAGGAGACCCAGTACTTC	CASSSTGGKETQYF
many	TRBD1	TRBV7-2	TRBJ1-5	TGTGCCAGCAGCTTAGACAGGGGGGCTCAGCCCCAGCATTTT	CASSLDRGAQPQHF
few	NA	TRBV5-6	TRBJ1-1	TGTGCCAGCAGCTTGGACAGGGCTGGGGGTGAAGCTTTCTTT	CASSLDRAGGEAFF
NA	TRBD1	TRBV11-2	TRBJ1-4	TGTGCCAGCAGCTCCCTAGGGGCAGGGGGGTGGGAAAAACTGTTTTTT	CASSSLGAGGWEKLFF
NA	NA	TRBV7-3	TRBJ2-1	TGCGCCAGCAGCTTAAGCGCCAAGCTTGGCAATGAGCAGTTCTTC	CASSLSAKLGNEQFF
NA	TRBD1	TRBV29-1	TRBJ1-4	TGCAGCGTTCACACAACAGGGGGTACTAATGAAAAACTGTTTTTT	CSVHTTGGTNEKLFF
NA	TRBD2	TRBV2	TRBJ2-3	TGTGCCAGCGCGGGAGCAAGCACAGATACGCAGTATTTT	CASAGASTDTQYF
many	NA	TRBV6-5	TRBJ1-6	TGTGCCAGCAGTTACCAAACTTGGACAGTGCGGAGCTCCTATAATTCACCCCTCCACTTT	CASSYQTWTVRSSYNSPLHF
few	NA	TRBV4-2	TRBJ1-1	TGTGCCAGCAGCGCGAAGGGTGGAGGACTAACTGAAGCTTTCTTT	CASSAKGGGLTEAFF
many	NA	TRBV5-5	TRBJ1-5	TGTGCCAGCAGCTTGTTTAATAGCAATCAGCCCCAGCATTTT	CASSLFNSNQPQHF
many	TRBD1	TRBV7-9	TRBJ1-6	TGTGCCAGCAGCTTTGGGACAGGAGGTTCACCCCTCCACTTT	CASSFGTGGSPLHF
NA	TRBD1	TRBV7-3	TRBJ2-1	TGTGCCAGCAGGCGAGACAGGGGGGCACACAATGAGCAGTTCTTC	CASRRDRGAHNEQFF
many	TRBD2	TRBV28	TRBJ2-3	TGTGCCAGCAGTTCTCGGATACTAGCGGGAGGGCCTGTAGATACGCAGTATTTT	CASSSRILAGGPVDTQYF
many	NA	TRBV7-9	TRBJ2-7	TGTGCCAGCAGCCGTATCCCAAAAACCTACGAGCAGTACTTC	CASSRIPKTYEQYF
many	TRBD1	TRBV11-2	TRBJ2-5	TGTGCCAGCAGCCCCACGACAGGGTGGGGGGAGACCCAGTACTTC	CASSPTTGWGETQYF
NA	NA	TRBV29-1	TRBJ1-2	TGCAGCGTTGGGTCCACAGGGCCCAACTATGGCTACACCTTC	CSVGSTGPNYGYTF
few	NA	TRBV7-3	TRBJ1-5	TGTGCCAGCAGCTTATTTAGCGGGGGCACAGATACGCAGCATTTT	CASSLFSGGTDTQHF
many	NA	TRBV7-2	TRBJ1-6	TGTGCCAGCAGCAAAAACGGACAGAGGTTATATAATTCACCCCTCCACTTT	CASSKNGQRLYNSPLHF
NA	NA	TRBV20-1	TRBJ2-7	TGCAGTGCTATAAGCTCTTCCCGGGGGCAGTACTTC	CSAISSSRGQYF
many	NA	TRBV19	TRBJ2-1	TGTGTCAGTAGTATAGGGGGTTACAATGAGCAGTTCTTC	CVSSIGGYNEQFF
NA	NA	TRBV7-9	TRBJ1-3	TGTGCCAGCAGCTTAGGTTACAGGGATCTACGGGGGGGTGGAAACACCATATATTTT	CASSLGYRDLRGGGNTIYF
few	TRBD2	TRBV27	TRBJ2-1	TGTGCCAGCAGTTTATTCGGACTAGCGGGAGGGCCTGGTGAGCAGTTCTTC	CASSLFGLAGGPGEQFF
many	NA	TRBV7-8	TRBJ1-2	TGTGCCAGCAGCTTTCCCAGGGAAGGCTATGGCTACACCTTC	CASSFPREGYGYTF
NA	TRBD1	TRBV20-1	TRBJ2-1	TGCAGTGCCAGGTCCGGGACAGGGGTAACGGCGCAGTTCTTC	CSARSGTGVTAQFF